A selection of T cell receptor beta chains follows, all from one sample in a study of OX40 agonist ivuxolimab in advanced cancers. Some clones are missing from TCRdb's copy, which holds only in-frame ones; the method was immunoSEQ multiplex PCR. The sample lists 40,000 to 45,000 clones, roughly 85% seen once, with about 16% in the top ten. Sequenced here: CD4+ or CD8+ T cells sorted from blood, sampled in a trial of the OX40 agonist ivuxolimab. The receptors were sampled from an adult with an advanced solid tumor such as melanoma, head and neck, liver or kidney cancer. Both conserved end residues are part of each CDR3. Each record gives: J gene, D gene, CDR3 length, V gene, clone size, CDR3 DNA, CDR3 protein. A D gene is named only where the DNA matches it firmly. A clone size is listed for some rows: how often the clone was seen (once, few, many), or a class if it is expanded.

>TRBJ2-1|TRBD2|16|TRBV5-5|.
TGTGCCAGCAGCTCGAAAGCGGGGGGAGACTACAATGAGCAGTTCTTC
CASSSKAGGDYNEQFF
>TRBJ2-7|.|13|TRBV11-2|.
TGTGCCAGCAGCTTAGAGAGGGACTACGAGCAGTACTTC
CASSLERDYEQYF
>TRBJ2-7|.|17|TRBV11-2|once
TGTGCCAGCAGCCCAAGAGGGGGATCTGGGGGCCACTACGAGCAGTACTTC
CASSPRGGSGGHYEQYF
>TRBJ1-2|TRBD1|18|TRBV4-1|.
TGCGCCAGCAGCCAAGATAGAGCAGGGGGCTTCAATAACTATGGCTACACCTTC
CASSQDRAGGFNNYGYTF
>TRBJ1-2|TRBD1|15|TRBV6-5|.
TGTGCCAGCAGTTACTCGATAGAGGGGGCGCGCGGCTACACCTTC
CASSYSIEGARGYTF
>TRBJ2-7|.|15|TRBV19|.
TGTGCCAGTAGTATTAGTAAGGGGTGGTACAACGAGCAGTACTTC
CASSISKGWYNEQYF
>TRBJ1-2|TRBD1|16|TRBV7-3|.
TGTGCCAGCAGCCCAGATGGGGACAGGGCCAACTATGGCTACACCTTC
CASSPDGDRANYGYTF
>TRBJ1-1|.|10|TRBV2|once
TGTGCCAGCAGTAACCATGAAGCTTTCTTT
CASSNHEAFF
>TRBJ2-3|.|17|TRBV9|once
TGTGCCAGCAGCGTCGCGGGTGGGGGGACACCCACAGATACGCAGTATTTT
CASSVAGGGTPTDTQYF
>TRBJ1-2|.|14|TRBV6-6|.
TGTGCCAGCAGTCGGGACGACTCTAACTATGGCTACACCTTC
CASSRDDSNYGYTF